What follows is one T cell receptor beta chain and its context. The target antigen is unknown. A second PCR, run for about 6 to 11 cycles, used a sample-barcoded 5' primer plus a J-beta primer mix. The template-switch adaptor, which had 12 random nucleotides, put a tag on each cDNA molecule. One entry per CDR3 protein results from TCRdb running MiXCR on the 5' RACE reads. The table lists 700,000 to 900,000 distinct CDR3 sequences, 40% to 65% of them singletons. The data derive from a study of blood T cells in healthy people across ages. General study points: In older individuals, TCR beta diversity per million T cells was lower, falling roughly linearly with age. It was not possible, with unsorted PBMCs, to conclusively compare naive and antigen-experienced cells.

Material: blood. The TCR sequence derives from a man at least 80 years old in good health.

CDR3 nucleotides: TGTGCCAGCTCCCGGGGGGGCGGGAATGAAAAACTGTTTTTT. Translated: CASSRGGGNEKLFF. The chain uses TRBV7-2 and TRBJ1-4, with D possibly TRBD1 on 6 matching bases. This CDR3 comprises 14 residues. V dropped 8 bases and J dropped 5 bases, with 15 bases sitting between them. Per the germline V gene, CDR1 is SGHTA and CDR2 is FQGNSA. The full variable domain, with the rest looked up from reference TRBV7-2 and TRBJ1-4, is GAGVSQSPSNKVTEKGKDVELRCDPISGHTALYWYRQSLGQGLEFLIYFQGNSAPDKSGLPSDRFSAERTGGSVSTLTIQRTQQEDSAVYLCASSRGGGNEKLFFGSGTQLSVL.